Following are 21 T cell receptor beta chains from one sample sequenced in a study of blood T cell repertoires in COVID-19. TCRdb's table, derived via immunoSEQ multiplex PCR, lists solely in-frame clones and lacks some. Here the sample spans a few hundred thousand clones, around 84% being singletons. Sequencing used peripheral blood. The receptor source for this set is a woman between 40 and 50 years old who had recovered from COVID-19.

In this sample, this clone turned up a few times. This chain uses TRBV5-8 with TRBJ1-1; D ambiguous. The CDR3 length is 10 residues. CDR1 and CDR2 (germline): SGHTS, YDEGEE. The V and J ends lost 3 bases and 7 bases respectively, with 4 bases between them. The CDR3 coding sequence is TGTGCCAGCAGCTCCGGTGAAGCTTTCTTT. Its protein is CASSSGEAFF.

The rearrangement links TRBV10-2 to TRBJ2-7, with 7 nucleotides matching TRBD2. The length of the CDR3 is 13 residues. V trimming: 8 bases; J trimming: 7 bases; junction bases outside the gene matches: 11. Germline V gene data show CDR1 as WSHSY and CDR2 as SAAADI. CDR3: CASLSPGEGEQYF. The CDR3 nucleotides are TGCGCCAGCCTTAGTCCTGGGGAGGGGGAGCAGTACTTC.

The chain links TRBV9 to TRBJ2-3; D not certain. The V and J ends lost 3 bases and 3 bases respectively, with 5 bases between them. From germline, CDR1 is SGDLS and CDR2 YYNGEE. CDR3 size: 12 residues. In DNA, the CDR3 is TGTGCCAGCAGCGGAGGTACAGATACGCAGTATTTT. This encodes CASSGGTDTQYF.

The gene calls are TRBV30 and TRBJ1-5, with 9 bases aligning to TRBD1. Trimming removed 0 bases from V and 7 bases from J; junction bases left unmatched: 1. Germline-derived CDR1 and CDR2 are GTSNPN and SVGIG (reference sequence). The length of the CDR3 is 13 residues. In nucleotides, the CDR3 is TGTGCCTGGAGTGTACAGGGGGCACAGCCCCAGCATTTT. Its translation is CAWSVQGAQPQHF.

This clone appeared once. The rearrangement uses TRBV19 and TRBJ1-2; the D gene is possibly TRBD1 (5 bases). This CDR3 has 14 residues. In germline, CDR1 is LNHDA, CDR2 SQIVND (reference sequence). Trimming removed 5 bases at V and 7 bases at J, with 17 bases between. CDR3 sequence: CASSYTPAQGGYTF. CDR3 DNA: TGTGCCAGTAGTTATACGCCGGCCCAGGGTGGCTACACCTTC.

V is TRBV4-3 and J is TRBJ1-4; perhaps TRBD1 as D (6 bases). Per germline, CDR1 LGHNA and CDR2 YSLEER. The germline V and J ends were trimmed by 5 bases and 7 bases, with 23 bases remaining between them. The CDR3 loop spans 17 amino acids. The CDR3 DNA sequence: TGCGCCAGCAGCTACCGCAACTCAGGGGTCGGTAGTGAAAAACTGTTTTTT. This translates into CASSYRNSGVGSEKLFF.

J is TRBJ1-6 and V is TRBV11-2; D is unclear. Looked up from germline, CDR1 is SGHAT and CDR2 is FQNNGV. This CDR3 is 14 amino acids long. Trimming removed 4 bases at V and 6 bases at J, with 10 bases between. The CDR3 coding sequence is TGTGCCAGCAGCTACGTGGCCCCTAATTCACCCCTCCACTTT. Amino acid sequence: CASSYVAPNSPLHF.

The chain employs TRBV19 and TRBJ2-3; 12 bases align to TRBD2. V lost 4 bases to trimming and J lost 2 bases; unmatched junction nucleotides: 7. CDR1 and CDR2 (germline): LNHDA, SQIVND (reference sequence). The CDR3 is 17 amino acids. The CDR3 DNA sequence: TGTGCCAGTAGTACAACGACTAGCGGGGGACCCACAGATACGCAGTATTTT. Translating gives CASSTTTSGGPTDTQYF.

This clone was detected only once. This chain connects TRBV7-2 to TRBJ1-2; D remains unclear. CDR3 length: 13 amino acids. Trimming pared 2 bases from V and 1 base from J, leaving 5 bases between. CDR1 SGHTA and CDR2 FQGNSA come from the germline V gene. CDR3 nucleotides: TGTGCCAGCAGCTTATCAGTTAACTATGGCTACACCTTC. The encoded protein is CASSLSVNYGYTF.

The V call is TRBV10-3, the J call TRBJ1-5; D possibly corresponds to TRBD1 (6 bases). Deletions cut 7 bases from V and 5 bases from J, with 12 bases between. This CDR3 contains 13 residues. The germline gives CDR1 ENHRY, CDR2 SYGVKD. The CDR3 here is CAITGQRDQPQHF. The CDR3 nucleotides are TGTGCCATCACCGGACAGCGTGATCAGCCCCAGCATTTT.

The CDR3 protein is CASTTDRNYGYTF. The CDR3 nucleotides read TGTGCCAGTACTACGGACAGGAACTATGGCTACACCTTC. This chain links TRBV19 with TRBJ1-2; TRBD1 matches 7 bases. Trimming at V came to 7 bases and at J to 2 bases, leaving 4 bases not matched to a gene. The CDR3 has 13 amino acids. Per germline, CDR1 LNHDA and CDR2 SQIVND (reference sequence).

V and J are TRBV2 and TRBJ1-1; 7 positions agree with TRBD1. This CDR3 is 15 amino acids long. The V gene end was trimmed by 8 bases and the J gene end by 1 base; junction bases not matched to a gene: 10. Germline CDR1 is SNHLY and CDR2 is FYNNEI. CDR3 in DNA: TGTGCCAGCGGTTCCCAGGGACAGCAGAACACTGAAGCTTTCTTT. As protein: CASGSQGQQNTEAFF.

The chain uses TRBV19 and TRBJ2-3; D is unresolved. Deletions cut 6 bases from V and 5 bases from J, with 30 bases between. The germline gives CDR1 LNHDA, CDR2 SQIVND (reference sequence). The CDR3 is made up of 19 amino acids. Written as DNA, the CDR3 is TGTGCCAGTAGCAAGATTGGAAACCTCAGGTTGTCCACCCGAGATACGCAGTATTTT. Translation: CASSKIGNLRLSTRDTQYF.

The gene calls are TRBV2 and TRBJ1-2; 7 nucleotides agree with TRBD1. Germline CDR1 is SNHLY and CDR2 is FYNNEI. Trimming took 10 bases from V and 5 from J; bases not matched to a gene: 10. CDR3 length: 13 residues. This CDR3 reads CATMDRTFYGYTF. The CDR3 DNA is TGTGCCACCATGGACAGGACCTTTTATGGCTACACCTTC.

This chain uses TRBV15 with TRBJ1-6; 7 nucleotides match TRBD1. The CDR3 covers 16 residues. Losses at the gene ends were 8 bases for V and 1 base for J; bases not matched to a gene: 8. Germline V gene lookup returns CDR1 LNHNV and CDR2 YYDKDF (reference sequence). CDR3 sequence reads: CATSGGGRSYNSPLHF. The CDR3 bases are TGTGCCACCTCGGGAGGGGGCAGGTCCTATAATTCACCCCTCCACTTT. The variable domain in full, with the rest retrieved from reference TRBV15 and TRBJ1-6, is DAMVIQNPRYQVTQFGKPVTLSCSQTLNHNVMYWYQQKSSQAPKLLFHYYDKDFNNEADTPDNFQSRRPNTSFCFLDIRSPGLGDTAMYLCATSGGGRSYNSPLHFGNGTRLTVT.

The chain links TRBV5-1 to TRBJ2-7; 8 bases fit TRBD2. CDR3 length: 18 residues. V was pared by 2 bases and J by 0 bases, with 13 bases of the junction left unmatched. Germline lookup yields CDR1 SGHRS and CDR2 YFSETQ. Here the CDR3 reads CASSFGTSGHSNSYEQYF. In DNA, the CDR3 is TGCGCCAGCAGCTTCGGTACTAGCGGCCATAGCAACTCCTACGAGCAGTACTTC.

The V and J genes are TRBV29-1 and TRBJ2-7; D unclear. The CDR3 length is 11 residues. The ends were cut back, 4 bases at V and 6 bases at J, with 10 bases in the middle. Germline V gene data show CDR1 as SQVTM and CDR2 as ANQGSEA. In DNA, the CDR3 is TGCAGCGTTGTTCTCGGTGGCGAGCAGTACTTC. Translation: CSVVLGGEQYF.

Only a few counts were recorded for this clone. The chain has TRBV11-2 and TRBJ2-5; the match to TRBD2 covers 10 bases. Germline CDR1 is SGHAT and CDR2 is FQNNGV. V lost 4 bases to trimming and J lost 5 bases; unmatched junction nucleotides: 7. This CDR3 comprises 15 residues. The CDR3 here is CASSSLAGDYETQYF. CDR3 coding DNA: TGTGCCAGCAGCTCCCTAGCGGGGGATTATGAGACCCAGTACTTC.

This chain links TRBV28 with TRBJ2-3, with a possible D match to TRBD1 (6 bases). Germline CDR1 MDHEN, CDR2 SYDVKM. V was trimmed by 5 bases and J by 0 bases, leaving 15 bases between them. The CDR3 length is 16 residues. The CDR3 coding sequence is TGTGCCAGCAGTCCTGGCACAGGGCGGAGCACAGATACGCAGTATTTT. This encodes CASSPGTGRSTDTQYF.

This clone was seen more than once but under ten times. The J gene is TRBJ2-7, the V gene TRBV6-5; 8 nucleotides line up with TRBD1. The germline gives CDR1 MNHEY, CDR2 SVGAGI. The CDR3 length is 15 residues. V lost 0 bases and J lost 6; bases outside the gene matches: 7. The CDR3 sequence: CASSYSRDRTGEQYF. In DNA form, the CDR3 reads TGTGCCAGCAGTTACTCGCGGGACAGGACCGGCGAGCAGTACTTC.

The chain joins TRBV19 to TRBJ1-2; D gene ambiguous. Germline V CDR1 and CDR2: LNHDA, SQIVND (reference sequence). The CDR3 length is 15 residues. Trimming took 4 bases from V and 4 from J, leaving 16 bases between them. CDR3 in amino acids: CASSNPQASSYGYTF. CDR3 coding DNA: TGTGCCAGTAGTAACCCTCAGGCCAGTAGCTATGGCTACACCTTC. Supplemented by reference TRBV19 and TRBJ1-2, the full variable domain reads DGGITQSPKYLFRKEGQNVTLSCEQNLNHDAMYWYRQDPGQGLRLIYYSQIVNDFQKGDIAEGYSVSREKKESFPLTVTSAQKNPTAFYLCASSNPQASSYGYTFGSGTRLTVV.